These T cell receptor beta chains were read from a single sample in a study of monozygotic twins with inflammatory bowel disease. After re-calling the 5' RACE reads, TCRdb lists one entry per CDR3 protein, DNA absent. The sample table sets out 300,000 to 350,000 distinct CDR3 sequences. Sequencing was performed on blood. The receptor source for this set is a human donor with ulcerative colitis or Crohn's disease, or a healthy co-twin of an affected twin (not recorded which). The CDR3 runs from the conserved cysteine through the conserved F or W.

CDR3 protein: CASSSLGGPRTGELFF
J gene: TRBJ2-2
V gene: TRBV12-3/TRBV12-4

CDR3 protein: CAISEAGRNYEQYF
J gene: TRBJ2-7
V gene: TRBV10-3

CDR3 protein: CSARGGLTEATQTETQYF
J gene: TRBJ2-5
V gene: TRBV20-1

CDR3 protein: CASSETFREQYF
J gene: TRBJ2-7
V gene: TRBV6-1

CDR3 protein: CASSPRVEFGTGELFF
J gene: TRBJ2-2
V gene: TRBV5-1

CDR3 protein: CASSYKRSTDTQYF
J gene: TRBJ2-3
V gene: TRBV7-9

CDR3 protein: CSATQNRDSGANVLTF
J gene: TRBJ2-6
V gene: TRBV20-1

CDR3 protein: CAGTDYTDTQYF
J gene: TRBJ2-3
V gene: TRBV7-9

CDR3 protein: CASSPQGYTQYF
J gene: TRBJ2-3
V gene: TRBV12-3/TRBV12-4

CDR3 protein: CASSSGQPKNTGELFF
J gene: TRBJ2-2
V gene: TRBV18

CDR3 protein: CASSQGVGGGTDTQYF
J gene: TRBJ2-3
V gene: TRBV4-3

CDR3 protein: CASSLGGGAGYNEQFF
J gene: TRBJ2-1
V gene: TRBV5-1

CDR3 protein: CASSPRQGKNTGELFF
J gene: TRBJ2-2
V gene: TRBV18

CDR3 protein: CATSRSLAGGLNEQFF
J gene: TRBJ2-1
V gene: TRBV15

CDR3 protein: CASSLSAGEGPQHF
J gene: TRBJ1-5
V gene: TRBV28

CDR3 protein: CASSLVPGQETQYF
J gene: TRBJ2-5
V gene: TRBV5-1

CDR3 protein: CASSQDWNTEAFF
J gene: TRBJ1-1
V gene: TRBV14

CDR3 protein: CASSDRNEQFF
J gene: TRBJ2-1
V gene: TRBV7-2

CDR3 protein: CASSPDSSYTGELFF
J gene: TRBJ2-2
V gene: TRBV7-2

CDR3 protein: CSARGGEGAREQFF
J gene: TRBJ2-1
V gene: TRBV20-1

CDR3 protein: CASRPDGGWHTQYF
J gene: TRBJ2-3
V gene: TRBV12-3/TRBV12-4

CDR3 protein: CASSPLGQGGYGYTF
J gene: TRBJ1-2
V gene: TRBV7-2

CDR3 protein: CASSREPGTVREKLFF
J gene: TRBJ1-4
V gene: TRBV4-3

CDR3 protein: CASSLSSGGEQYF
J gene: TRBJ2-7
V gene: TRBV27

CDR3 protein: CASSEVGRQAGELFF
J gene: TRBJ2-2
V gene: TRBV6-1